This T cell receptor beta chain came from a study of blood T cell repertoires in COVID-19. Study details: Sources were T cells, B-cell-depleted T cells, or PBMCs; the material itself was cDNA or gDNA.

Sequenced by immunoSEQ multiplex PCR; TCRdb stores in-frame clones only, minus some. The sample lists fewer than 400,000 clones; about nine tenths were seen once. This clone is a singleton in its sample. Categorization into cohorts depended on clinical history that participants reported. This CDR3 has 16 amino acids. Germline V CDR1 and CDR2: SGDLS, YYNGEE. The V gene end was trimmed by 0 bases and the J gene end by 6 bases; junction bases not matched to a gene: 8. The receptor's source is a woman aged 18-35 years who had recovered from COVID-19. The sample taken for sequencing was PBMCs or T cells enriched from blood (not recorded which). V usage is TRBV9 and J usage is TRBJ2-4; the match to TRBD1 covers 8 bases. The CDR3 region has the DNA TGTGCCAGCAGCGTAGACCCAGGACAGGGCGGAAACATTCAGTACTTC. Its translation is CASSVDPGQGGNIQYF.